The clone carrying this T cell receptor (beta chain) showed up just once. Trimming pared 0 bases from V and 0 bases from J, leaving 12 bases between. This CDR3 region has 16 residues. Germline assignment: CDR1 GTSNPN and CDR2 SVGIG (reference sequence). This sample stems from a study of shared clonotypes between healthy human individuals. Sorted-subset replicate PCR reactions were performed with about 200 ng DNA, corresponding to 30,000 or so T cell genomes. The method was immunoSEQ multiplex PCR; TCRdb's version includes in-frame clones alone and lacks a portion of them. The table records some 1.5 million clones, more than 95% of them present only once.

Sequencing used naive CD4+ T cells sorted from blood. This sample's subset: CD45RA+ positively selected. This sequence was found in a young man in good health. The V gene is TRBV30, the J gene TRBJ1-3; D remains ambiguous. CDR3 in amino acids: CAWSVRSAVSGNTIYF. DNA for the CDR3: TGTGCCTGGAGTGTACGAAGTGCCGTCTCTGGAAACACCATATATTTT. Variable domain in full (rest from reference TRBV30 and TRBJ1-3): SQTIHQWPATLVQPVGSPLSLECTVEGTSNPNLYWYRQAAGRGLQLLFYSVGIGQISSEVPQNLSASRPQDRQFILSSKKLLLSDSGFYLCAWSVRSAVSGNTIYFGEGSWLTVV.